This TCR beta chain was captured by sequencing in a study of T-cell reconstitution after alpha-beta-depleted transplantation in children. V lost 5 bases to trimming and J lost 7 bases; unmatched junction nucleotides: 11. This CDR3 has 14 residues. The germline CDR1 and CDR2 sequences are MNHNS and SASEGT. This clonotype was recorded a few times. Molecular barcoding with unique molecular identifiers was used for the TCRbeta library. MiXCR, applied by TCRdb to the PCR reads, yields one record per CDR3 protein. The sample includes more than 400,000 distinct CDR3 sequences, approximately 42% of them seen just once.

This receptor was obtained from a girl aged 2 to 9 with aplastic anemia, due to receive a stem cell transplant. The sample consisted of PBMCs, taken before TCRalphabeta/CD19-depleted stem cell transplant. The chain uses TRBV6-1 and TRBJ2-7, with TRBD1 identical over 7 bases. The CDR3 here is CASSLARGPTEQYF. The DNA for the CDR3 is TGTGCCAGCAGTCTGGCGAGGGGGCCTACGGAGCAGTACTTC.